This T cell receptor (beta chain) was observed in a study of blood T cell repertoires in COVID-19. Study as a whole: The samples span acute and convalescent COVID-19 from the United States, Italy and Spain.

The repertoire was sequenced with immunoSEQ multiplex PCR; TCRdb's copy has only in-frame clones and lacks some. The sample gives roughly 180,000 clones, approximately 85% of which show up once; 5% to 8% is in the top ten. The CDR3 has 11 residues. Germline values: CDR1 LNHDA, CDR2 SQIVND (reference sequence). Deletions cut 6 bases from V and 8 bases from J, with 10 bases between. Sequencing was done on a sample of PBMCs or T cells enriched from blood (not recorded which). The rearrangement joins TRBV19 to TRBJ1-2; D is unclear. The clonotype was recovered from a man aged 40-49 years who had recovered from COVID-19. In nucleotides, the CDR3 is TGTGCCAGTAGCACACCGGGGGGCTACACCTTC. This translates into CASSTPGGYTF. Full variable domain (remainder filled in from reference TRBV19 and TRBJ1-2): DGGITQSPKYLFRKEGQNVTLSCEQNLNHDAMYWYRQDPGQGLRLIYYSQIVNDFQKGDIAEGYSVSREKKESFPLTVTSAQKNPTAFYLCASSTPGGYTFGSGTRLTVV.